Shown below are 7 T cell receptor beta chains from a single sample sequenced in a study of T cell responses to AZD1222 COVID-19 vaccine. The assay was immunoSEQ multiplex PCR, and TCRdb's table has in-frame clones only and misses some. This repertoire shows about 150,000 clones, approximately 90% found once; its top ten account for 1.5% to 2%. Material: peripheral blood, obtained on day 0 of AZD1222 vaccination. Receptors originate from an adult in good health.

The chain combines TRBV4-1 with TRBJ2-7, with 9 bases aligning to TRBD1. CDR1 and CDR2 from the germline V gene are MGHRA and YSYEKL. The CDR3 loop spans 15 amino acids. The ends lost 5 bases at V and 7 bases at J; junction bases unmatched: 12. The CDR3 loop is CASSNPGQGKREQYF. CDR3 in DNA: TGCGCCAGCAGCAACCCGGGACAGGGCAAAAGGGAGCAGTACTTC.

Concerning this clone: A junction end diverges from the germline sequence, so it may reflect a read error. CDR3 loop: CAGSLTTYGYTF. The CDR3 DNA reads as TGTGCCGGCAGTCTAACAACCTATGGCTACACCTTC. This chain links TRBV28 with TRBJ1-2; D call uncertain. This CDR3 spans 12 amino acids. The germline V gene has CDR1 MDHEN and CDR2 SYDVKM.

CDR3 protein: CASSQTAGTHYGYTF. CDR3 sequence (DNA): TGCGCCAGCAGCCAAACCGCCGGGACGCACTATGGCTACACCTTC. The V and J genes are TRBV4-3 and TRBJ1-2; D might be TRBD1 (5 bases). Germline loops: CDR1 LGHNA, CDR2 YSLEER. V was cut by 2 bases and J by 3 bases, with 13 bases left in between. This CDR3 comprises 15 residues.

The chain couples TRBV5-4 to TRBJ1-6; the D is unclear. Trimming removed 0 bases at V and 0 bases at J, with 7 bases between. CDR3 length: 16 residues. The germline V gene has CDR1 SGHNT and CDR2 YYREEE (reference sequence). CDR3 nucleotide sequence: TGTGCCAGCAGCTTGGACGTTCGCTCCTATAATTCACCCCTCCACTTT. Translating gives CASSLDVRSYNSPLHF.

The genes are TRBV5-6 and TRBJ1-4; D gene uncertain. The CDR3 sequence is 14 residues long. Trimming removed 2 bases from V and 3 bases from J, with 8 bases in between. Germline CDR1 reads SGHDT; CDR2 reads YYEEEE. CDR3 in DNA: TGTGCCAGCAGCTTAGAGATTGCTAATGAAAAACTGTTTTTT. Its protein product is CASSLEIANEKLFF.

The rearrangement joins TRBV7-3 to TRBJ2-1, with D unresolved. Germline loops: CDR1 SGHTA, CDR2 FQGTGA. The CDR3 extends over 12 amino acids. V lost 2 bases and J 7 bases, leaving 6 bases between the germline ends. CDR3: CASSLAENEQFF. The CDR3 DNA sequence: TGTGCCAGCAGCTTAGCGGAGAATGAGCAGTTCTTC.

The chain recombines TRBV21-1 with TRBJ2-1; the D call in the table, TRBD2, was not verified against the DNA. TRBV21-1 is tagged as a pseudogene. The CDR3 is made up of 18 amino acids. CDR3 in amino acids: CARSQRESLQSSYNEQFF. DNA for the CDR3: TGTGCCAGATCCCAGCGGGAGTCTCTACAGAGCTCCTACAATGAGCAGTTCTTC.